This entry describes one T cell receptor beta chain. The target antigen is unknown. The entry originates in a study of beta chain features in type 1 diabetes. Study findings and constraints: Among all four CD4+ subsets, Type 1 diabetes patients had TCRB CDR3s that were moderately but significantly shorter.

The CDR3 has 16 amino acids. CDR1 SGHRS and CDR2 YFSETQ come from the germline V gene. Trimming removed 6 bases from V and 0 bases from J; junction bases left unmatched: 3. Every bit of the isolated RNA underwent reverse transcription, so sequencing read expressed TCRB transcripts. This table comes from immunoSEQ multiplex PCR, and its TCRdb copy is limited to in-frame clones, with some not included. Of over 650,000 clones detected, over 12% appear once; the ten largest clones hold 0.04%. This sequence originates from a man aged 18 to 35 with type 1 diabetes. Sequences were obtained from naive CD4+ T cells from blood. The chain uses TRBV5-1 and TRBJ2-6; 10 bases are a match to TRBD1. The CDR3 loop reads CASTRDRGSGANVLTF. Written as DNA, the CDR3 is TGCGCCAGCACCCGGGACAGGGGCTCTGGGGCCAACGTCCTGACTTTC. Variable domain in full (rest from reference TRBV5-1 and TRBJ2-6): KAGVTQTPRYLIKTRGQQVTLSCSPISGHRSVSWYQQTPGQGLQFLFEYFSETQRNKGNFPGRFSGRQFSNSRSEMNVSTLELGDSALYLCASTRDRGSGANVLTFGAGSRLTVL.